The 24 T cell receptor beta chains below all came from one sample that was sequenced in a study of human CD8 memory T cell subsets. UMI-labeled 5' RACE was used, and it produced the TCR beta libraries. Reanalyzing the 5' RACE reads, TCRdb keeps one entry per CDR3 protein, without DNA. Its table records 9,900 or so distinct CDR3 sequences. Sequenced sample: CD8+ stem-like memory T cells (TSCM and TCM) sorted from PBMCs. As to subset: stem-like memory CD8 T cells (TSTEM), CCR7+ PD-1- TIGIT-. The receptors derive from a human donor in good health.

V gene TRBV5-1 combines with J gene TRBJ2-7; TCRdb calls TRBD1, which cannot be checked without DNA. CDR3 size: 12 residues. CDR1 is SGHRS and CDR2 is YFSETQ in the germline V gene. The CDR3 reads CASSIQGYEQYF.

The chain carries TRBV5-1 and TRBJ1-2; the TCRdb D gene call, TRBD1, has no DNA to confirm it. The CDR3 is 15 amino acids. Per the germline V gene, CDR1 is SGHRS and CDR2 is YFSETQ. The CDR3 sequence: CASSLDEDRVGGYTF.

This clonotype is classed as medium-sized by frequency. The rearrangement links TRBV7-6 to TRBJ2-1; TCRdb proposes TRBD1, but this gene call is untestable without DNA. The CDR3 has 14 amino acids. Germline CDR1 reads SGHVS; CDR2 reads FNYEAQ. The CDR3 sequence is CASSPTGVYNEQFF. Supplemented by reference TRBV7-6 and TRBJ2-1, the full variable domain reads GAGVSQSPRYKVTKRGQDVALRCDPISGHVSLYWYRQALGQGPEFLTYFNYEAQQDKSGLPNDRFSAERPEGSISTLTIQRTEQRDSAMYRCASSPTGVYNEQFFGPGTRLTVL.

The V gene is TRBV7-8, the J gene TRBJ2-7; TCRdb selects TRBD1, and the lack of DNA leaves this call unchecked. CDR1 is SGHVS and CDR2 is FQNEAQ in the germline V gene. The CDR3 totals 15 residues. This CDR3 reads CASSLEGSPPYEQYF.

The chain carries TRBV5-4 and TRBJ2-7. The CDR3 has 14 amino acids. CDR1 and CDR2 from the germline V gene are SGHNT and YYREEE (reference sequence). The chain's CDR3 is CASSLSSGPYEQYF.

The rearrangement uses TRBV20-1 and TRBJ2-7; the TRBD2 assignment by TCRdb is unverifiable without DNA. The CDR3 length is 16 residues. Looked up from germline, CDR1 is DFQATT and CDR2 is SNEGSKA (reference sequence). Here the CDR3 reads CSADSGFLAGSYEQYF.

The CDR3 spells CASSELAGGYNEQFF. The chain has TRBV25-1 and TRBJ2-1; with no DNA, the TCRdb D assignment of TRBD2 cannot be verified. Per germline, CDR1 MGHDK and CDR2 SYGVNS. The CDR3 is 15 amino acids.

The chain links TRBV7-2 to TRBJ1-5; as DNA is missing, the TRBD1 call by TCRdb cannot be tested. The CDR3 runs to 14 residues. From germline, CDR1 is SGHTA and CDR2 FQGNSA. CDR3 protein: CASSSRTGDQPQHF.

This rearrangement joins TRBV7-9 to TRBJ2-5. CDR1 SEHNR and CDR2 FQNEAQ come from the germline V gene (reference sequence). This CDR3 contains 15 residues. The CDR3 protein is CASSLRVAEGETQYF.

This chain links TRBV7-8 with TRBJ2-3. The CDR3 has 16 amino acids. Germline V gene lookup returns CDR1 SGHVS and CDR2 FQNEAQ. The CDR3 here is CASSPPDRLFADTQYF.

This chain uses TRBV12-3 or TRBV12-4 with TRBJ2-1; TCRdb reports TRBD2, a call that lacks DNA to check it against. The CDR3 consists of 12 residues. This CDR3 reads CATLSGRNEQFF.

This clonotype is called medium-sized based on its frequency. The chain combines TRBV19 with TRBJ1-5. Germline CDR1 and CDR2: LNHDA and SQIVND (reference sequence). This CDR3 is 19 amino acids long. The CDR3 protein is CASSSLKQGRGPRDQPQHF.

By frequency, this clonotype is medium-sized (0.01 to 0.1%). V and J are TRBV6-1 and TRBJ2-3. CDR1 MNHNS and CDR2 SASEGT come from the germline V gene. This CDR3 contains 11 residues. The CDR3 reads CASSNTDTQYF.

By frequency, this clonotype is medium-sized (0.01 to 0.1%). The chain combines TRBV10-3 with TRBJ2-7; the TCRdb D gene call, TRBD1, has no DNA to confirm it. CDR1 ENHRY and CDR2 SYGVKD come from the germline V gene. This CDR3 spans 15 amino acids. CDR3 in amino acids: CAISAPGQVVYEQYF.

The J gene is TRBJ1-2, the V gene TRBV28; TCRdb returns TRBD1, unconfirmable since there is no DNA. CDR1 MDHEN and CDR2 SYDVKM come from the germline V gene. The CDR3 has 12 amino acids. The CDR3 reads CASNRPFDGYTF.

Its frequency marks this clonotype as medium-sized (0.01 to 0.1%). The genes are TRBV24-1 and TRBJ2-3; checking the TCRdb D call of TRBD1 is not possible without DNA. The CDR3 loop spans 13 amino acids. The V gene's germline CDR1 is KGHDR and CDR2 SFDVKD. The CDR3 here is CATRGTNTDTQYF.

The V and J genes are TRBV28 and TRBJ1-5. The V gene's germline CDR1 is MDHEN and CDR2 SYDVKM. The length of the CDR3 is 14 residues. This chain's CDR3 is CASSYHSGNQPQHF.

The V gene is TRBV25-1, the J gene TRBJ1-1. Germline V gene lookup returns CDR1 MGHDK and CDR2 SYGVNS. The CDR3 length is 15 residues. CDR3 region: CASSWAGTLNTEAFF.

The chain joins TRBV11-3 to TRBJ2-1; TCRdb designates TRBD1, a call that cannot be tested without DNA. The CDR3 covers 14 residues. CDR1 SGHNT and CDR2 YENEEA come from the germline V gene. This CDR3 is CASSLWGKGNEQFF.

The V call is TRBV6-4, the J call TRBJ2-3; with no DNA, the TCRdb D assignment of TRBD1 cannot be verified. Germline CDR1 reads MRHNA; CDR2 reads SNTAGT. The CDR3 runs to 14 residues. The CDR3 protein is CASSEVQGSDTQYF.

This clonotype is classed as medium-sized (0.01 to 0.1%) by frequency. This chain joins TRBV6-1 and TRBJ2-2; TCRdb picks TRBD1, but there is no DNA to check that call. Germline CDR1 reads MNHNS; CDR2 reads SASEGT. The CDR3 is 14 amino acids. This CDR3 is CASTDRENTGELFF.

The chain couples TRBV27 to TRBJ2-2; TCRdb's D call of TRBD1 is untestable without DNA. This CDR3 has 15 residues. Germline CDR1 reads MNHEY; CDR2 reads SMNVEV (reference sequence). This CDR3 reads CASSPWTGWAGELFF.

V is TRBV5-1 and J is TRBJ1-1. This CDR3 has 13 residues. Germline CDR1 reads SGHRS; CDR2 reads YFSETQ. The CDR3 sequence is CASSPGLNTEAFF.

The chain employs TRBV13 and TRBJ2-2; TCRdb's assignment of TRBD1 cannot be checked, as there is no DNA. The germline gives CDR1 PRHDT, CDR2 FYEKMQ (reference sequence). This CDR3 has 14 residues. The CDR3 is CASSSQGNSGELFF. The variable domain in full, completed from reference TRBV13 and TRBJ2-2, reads AAGVIQSPRHLIKEKRETATLKCYPIPRHDTVYWYQQGPGQDPQFLISFYEKMQSDKGSIPDRFSAQQFSDYHSELNMSSLELGDSALYFCASSSQGNSGELFFGEGSRLTVL.